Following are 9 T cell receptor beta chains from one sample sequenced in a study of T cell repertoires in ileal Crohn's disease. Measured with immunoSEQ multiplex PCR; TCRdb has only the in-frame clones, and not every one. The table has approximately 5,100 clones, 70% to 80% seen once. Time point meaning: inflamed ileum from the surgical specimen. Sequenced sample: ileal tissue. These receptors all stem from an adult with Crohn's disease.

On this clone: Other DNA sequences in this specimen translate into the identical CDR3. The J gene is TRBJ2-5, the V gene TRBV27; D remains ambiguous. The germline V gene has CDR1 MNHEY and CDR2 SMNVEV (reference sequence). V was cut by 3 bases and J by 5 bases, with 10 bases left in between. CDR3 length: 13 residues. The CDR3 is CASSLSSQETQYF. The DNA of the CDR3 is TGTGCCAGCAGTTTGTCCAGCCAGGAGACCCAGTACTTC.

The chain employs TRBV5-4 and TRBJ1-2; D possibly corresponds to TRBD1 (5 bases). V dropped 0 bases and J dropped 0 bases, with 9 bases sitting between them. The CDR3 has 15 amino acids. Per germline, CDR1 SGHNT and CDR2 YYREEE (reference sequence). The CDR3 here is CASSLELTANYGYTF. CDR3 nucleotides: TGTGCCAGCAGCTTGGAACTGACAGCTAACTATGGCTACACCTTC.

Written as DNA, the CDR3 is TGTGCCAGCAGCGAGGGACCTTGGAATGAGCAGTTCTTC. It yields the protein CASSEGPWNEQFF. The rearrangement uses TRBV9 and TRBJ2-1; D possibly uses TRBD1 or TRBD2 (5 bases each). The V gene's germline CDR1 is SGDLS and CDR2 YYNGEE. The V gene lost 3 bases and the J gene lost 7 bases, with 11 bases spanning the gap. The CDR3 has 13 residues. The whole variable domain, remainder taken from reference TRBV9 and TRBJ2-1, is DSGVTQTPKHLITATGQRVTLRCSPRSGDLSVYWYQQSLDQGLQFLIQYYNGEERAKGNILERFSAQQFPDLHSELNLSSLELGDSALYFCASSEGPWNEQFFGPGTRLTVL.

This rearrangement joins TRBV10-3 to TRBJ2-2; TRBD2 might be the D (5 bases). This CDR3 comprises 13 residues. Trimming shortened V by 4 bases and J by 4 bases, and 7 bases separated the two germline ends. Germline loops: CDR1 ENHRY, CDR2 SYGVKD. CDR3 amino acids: CAISVGSTGELFF. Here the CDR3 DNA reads TGTGCCATCAGTGTGGGGAGCACCGGGGAGCTGTTTTTT.

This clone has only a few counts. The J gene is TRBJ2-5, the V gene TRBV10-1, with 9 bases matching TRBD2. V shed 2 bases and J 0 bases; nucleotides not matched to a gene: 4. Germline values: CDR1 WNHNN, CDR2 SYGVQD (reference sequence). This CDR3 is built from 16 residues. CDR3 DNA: TGCGCCAGCAGTGAGGGGTTAGCGGGGGACCAAGAGACCCAGTACTTC. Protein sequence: CASSEGLAGDQETQYF.

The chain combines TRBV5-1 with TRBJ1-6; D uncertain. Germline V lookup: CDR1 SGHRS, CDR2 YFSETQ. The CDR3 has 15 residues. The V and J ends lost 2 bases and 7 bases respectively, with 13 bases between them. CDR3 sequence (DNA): TGCGCCAGCAGCTTAACCGGGCAGGAAAATTCACCCCTCCACTTT. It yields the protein CASSLTGQENSPLHF.

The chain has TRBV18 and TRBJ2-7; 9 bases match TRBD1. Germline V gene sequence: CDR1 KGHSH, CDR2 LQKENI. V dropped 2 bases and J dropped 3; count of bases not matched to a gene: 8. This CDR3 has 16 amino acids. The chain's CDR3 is CASSPGDRATHYEQYF. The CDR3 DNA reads TGTGCCAGCTCACCAGGGGACAGGGCAACTCACTACGAGCAGTACTTC.

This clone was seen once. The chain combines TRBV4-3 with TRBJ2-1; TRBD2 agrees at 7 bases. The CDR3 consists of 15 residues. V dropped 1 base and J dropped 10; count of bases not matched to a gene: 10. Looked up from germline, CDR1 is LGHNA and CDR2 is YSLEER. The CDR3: CASSQGQAGKTEQFF. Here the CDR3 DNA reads TGCGCCAGCAGCCAAGGTCAAGCGGGGAAAACAGAGCAGTTCTTC.

CDR3 protein: CASSVRSSYNEQFF. CDR3 DNA sequence: TGTGCCAGCAGTGTGCGGAGCTCCTACAATGAGCAGTTCTTC. This sequence joins TRBV2 and TRBJ2-1, with D uncertain. The V end was cut by 4 bases, the J end by 0 bases, with 7 bases between. There are 14 residues in the CDR3. Per the germline V gene, CDR1 is SNHLY and CDR2 is FYNNEI.